Listed below are T cell receptor beta chains from one sample, sequenced in a study of shared clonotypes between healthy human individuals. This table comes from immunoSEQ multiplex PCR, and its TCRdb copy is limited to in-frame clones, with some not included. The sample lists approximately 2,200,000 clones, about 92% seen once, with approximately 1.7% in the top ten. The sequenced sample was naive CD8+ T cells from PBMCs. The receptors originated from a man aged 18 to 29 in good health. Some clones in this sample may be carry-over from other donors' samples. Each CDR3 is given with its conserved first and last residue. The order of the fields is clone size, D gene, J gene, V gene, CDR3 DNA, CDR3 protein. A D gene is named only where the DNA matches it firmly. Clone size is given for some rows only: seen once, a few or many times, or a class if the clone is expanded.

clone_size: NA
d_call: NA
j_call: TRBJ1-1
v_call: TRBV11-3
cdr3_nt: TGTGCCAGCAGCGTAGGGGGGTCTCGAACTGAAGCTTTCTTT
cdr3_aa: CASSVGGSRTEAFF

clone_size: NA
d_call: TRBD1
j_call: TRBJ1-2
v_call: TRBV2
cdr3_nt: TGTGCCAGCAGTGAGTCGCCAGGGGGCGAGACTAACTATGGCTACACCTTC
cdr3_aa: CASSESPGGETNYGYTF

clone_size: NA
d_call: NA
j_call: TRBJ2-2
v_call: TRBV6-5
cdr3_nt: TGTGCCAGCAGTACGTACACCGGGGAGCTGTTTTTT
cdr3_aa: CASSTYTGELFF

clone_size: NA
d_call: NA
j_call: TRBJ2-7
v_call: TRBV29-1
cdr3_nt: TGCAGCGTTGGGGCTGTATCCTACGAGCAGTACTTC
cdr3_aa: CSVGAVSYEQYF

clone_size: NA
d_call: NA
j_call: TRBJ2-2
v_call: TRBV2
cdr3_nt: TGTGCCAGCAGTGCTTCGGCCACCGGGGAGCTGTTTTTT
cdr3_aa: CASSASATGELFF

clone_size: NA
d_call: NA
j_call: TRBJ2-7
v_call: TRBV27
cdr3_nt: TGTGCCAGCAGTTTAGCCGGGGCCATTCCCTACGAGCAGTACTTC
cdr3_aa: CASSLAGAIPYEQYF

clone_size: NA
d_call: NA
j_call: TRBJ2-1
v_call: TRBV6-5
cdr3_nt: TGTGCCAGCAGTTACTCTAGAGGGGGGGCTGAGCAGTTCTTC
cdr3_aa: CASSYSRGGAEQFF

clone_size: once
d_call: TRBD1
j_call: TRBJ2-7
v_call: TRBV11-1
cdr3_nt: TGTGCCAGCAGCTTAACCCAGGGGGCCTACGAGCAGTACTTC
cdr3_aa: CASSLTQGAYEQYF

clone_size: NA
d_call: NA
j_call: TRBJ2-1
v_call: TRBV6-5
cdr3_nt: TGTGCCAGCAGTACTTTAGGGAGCTCCTACAATGAGCAGTTCTTC
cdr3_aa: CASSTLGSSYNEQFF

clone_size: NA
d_call: TRBD2
j_call: TRBJ2-7
v_call: TRBV9
cdr3_nt: TGTGCCAGCAGCGTAAGACTAGCGGGAGGCTACGAGCAGTACTTC
cdr3_aa: CASSVRLAGGYEQYF

clone_size: NA
d_call: NA
j_call: TRBJ2-2
v_call: TRBV6-4
cdr3_nt: TGTGCCAGCAGTGACTTAGGTGGGGAGCTGTTTTTT
cdr3_aa: CASSDLGGELFF

clone_size: NA
d_call: TRBD2
j_call: TRBJ2-3
v_call: TRBV27
cdr3_nt: TGTGCCACGTTAGGGCGGACTAGCGGGAGAACAGATACGCAGTATTTT
cdr3_aa: CATLGRTSGRTDTQYF

clone_size: NA
d_call: TRBD2
j_call: TRBJ2-1
v_call: TRBV7-3
cdr3_nt: TGTGCCAGCAGCTCGGGACTAGGCCCGGGTGAGCAGTTCTTC
cdr3_aa: CASSSGLGPGEQFF

clone_size: NA
d_call: NA
j_call: TRBJ2-5
v_call: TRBV10-2
cdr3_nt: TGCGCCAGCAGCGGGGGGGGTGTCCGGGACAGGTACCAAGAGACCCAGTACTTC
cdr3_aa: CASSGGGVRDRYQETQYF

clone_size: NA
d_call: NA
j_call: TRBJ2-3
v_call: TRBV29-1
cdr3_nt: TGCAGCGTTGATAGCGTTGGGGATACGCAGTATTTT
cdr3_aa: CSVDSVGDTQYF

clone_size: NA
d_call: NA
j_call: TRBJ1-5
v_call: TRBV7-8
cdr3_nt: TGTGCCAGCACCCCCAAGAATCAGCCCCAGCATTTT
cdr3_aa: CASTPKNQPQHF

clone_size: NA
d_call: NA
j_call: TRBJ2-1
v_call: TRBV6-5
cdr3_nt: TGTGCCAGCAGTTACTCGTTTTTGGGGGGAAACAATGAGCAGTTCTTC
cdr3_aa: CASSYSFLGGNNEQFF

clone_size: NA
d_call: TRBD1
j_call: TRBJ1-4
v_call: TRBV10-2
cdr3_nt: TGCGCCAGCAGTGAGGGACAGGGTTTGGAGAAAAAACTGTTTTTT
cdr3_aa: CASSEGQGLEKKLFF

clone_size: NA
d_call: TRBD2
j_call: TRBJ2-7
v_call: TRBV27
cdr3_nt: TGTGCCAGCAGTCTCAGGGCGGGAGGGACCTACGAGCAGTACTTC
cdr3_aa: CASSLRAGGTYEQYF

clone_size: NA
d_call: NA
j_call: TRBJ1-1
v_call: TRBV25-1
cdr3_nt: TGTGCCAGCAGTGAAGACGGATACGGCACTGAAGCTTTCTTT
cdr3_aa: CASSEDGYGTEAFF

clone_size: NA
d_call: TRBD2
j_call: TRBJ2-3
v_call: TRBV27
cdr3_nt: TGTGCCAGCAGTTTAGGGCTAGCGGGCGTCGGAGATACGCAGTATTTT
cdr3_aa: CASSLGLAGVGDTQYF

clone_size: NA
d_call: NA
j_call: TRBJ2-7
v_call: TRBV10-2
cdr3_nt: TGCGCCAGCGTGGGGCCTACCTACGAGCAGTACTTC
cdr3_aa: CASVGPTYEQYF

clone_size: once
d_call: TRBD1
j_call: TRBJ1-4
v_call: TRBV6-1
cdr3_nt: TGTGCCAGCGAGCCGGGACAGCGAGGTGAAAAACTGTTTTTT
cdr3_aa: CASEPGQRGEKLFF

clone_size: NA
d_call: NA
j_call: TRBJ2-7
v_call: TRBV27
cdr3_nt: TGTGCCAGCAGTTTACTCGGTCCCACCGGAGGCTACGAGCAGTACTTC
cdr3_aa: CASSLLGPTGGYEQYF

clone_size: NA
d_call: NA
j_call: TRBJ1-1
v_call: TRBV4-1
cdr3_nt: TGCGCCAGCAGCCAAATAAGGGTCCTGAACACTGAAGCTTTCTTT
cdr3_aa: CASSQIRVLNTEAFF

clone_size: NA
d_call: TRBD2
j_call: TRBJ2-4
v_call: TRBV11-2
cdr3_nt: TGTGCCAGCAGCCCCACCCGCGGGGGTAACAAAAACATTCAGTACTTC
cdr3_aa: CASSPTRGGNKNIQYF

clone_size: once
d_call: NA
j_call: TRBJ2-7
v_call: TRBV4-2
cdr3_nt: TGTGCCAGCAGCCAAGAGTACCGATCCTACGAGCAGTACTTC
cdr3_aa: CASSQEYRSYEQYF

clone_size: NA
d_call: NA
j_call: TRBJ2-7
v_call: TRBV11-2
cdr3_nt: TGTGCCAGCAGCCCCCCGGGGAGGGGGGGCCACGAGCAGTACTTC
cdr3_aa: CASSPPGRGGHEQYF

clone_size: NA
d_call: NA
j_call: TRBJ1-2
v_call: TRBV28
cdr3_nt: TGTGCCAGCAGCCTCTACCGGGGGGGGCGATTGGGCTACACCTTC
cdr3_aa: CASSLYRGGRLGYTF

clone_size: NA
d_call: NA
j_call: TRBJ2-2
v_call: TRBV28
cdr3_nt: TGTGCCAGCAGTGAACCAGGACAAAACACCGGGGAGCTGTTTTTT
cdr3_aa: CASSEPGQNTGELFF

clone_size: NA
d_call: TRBD1
j_call: TRBJ2-3
v_call: TRBV20-1
cdr3_nt: TGCGGACAACAGGGGACGGATACGCAGTATTTT
cdr3_aa: CGQQGTDTQYF

clone_size: NA
d_call: NA
j_call: TRBJ2-3
v_call: TRBV30
cdr3_nt: TGTGCCTGGAGTTCCGGGGGTGGGGATACGCAGTATTTT
cdr3_aa: CAWSSGGGDTQYF

clone_size: NA
d_call: TRBD1
j_call: TRBJ1-2
v_call: TRBV5-5
cdr3_nt: TGTGCCAGCAGCTTGACAGACAGGGGAGGAGGCTACACCTTC
cdr3_aa: CASSLTDRGGGYTF

clone_size: NA
d_call: NA
j_call: TRBJ2-5
v_call: TRBV6-5
cdr3_nt: TGTGCCAGCAGGGCGGGGGAGACCCAGTACTTC
cdr3_aa: CASRAGETQYF

clone_size: NA
d_call: NA
j_call: TRBJ2-7
v_call: TRBV9
cdr3_nt: TGTGCCAGCAGCGTGGGCAGGAGAGACGAGCAGTACTTC
cdr3_aa: CASSVGRRDEQYF

clone_size: NA
d_call: TRBD1
j_call: TRBJ2-7
v_call: TRBV29-1
cdr3_nt: TGCAGCGTTGTAAGGGGGCATAACTACGAGCAGTACTTC
cdr3_aa: CSVVRGHNYEQYF